Each of the 24 T cell receptor beta chains below was sequenced from the same sample in a study of blood T cell repertoires in COVID-19. Sequencing used immunoSEQ multiplex PCR; TCRdb keeps in-frame clones, though not all of them. The sample contains about 150,000 clones, 91% of which appear only once. Sequencing was carried out using peripheral blood. These receptors were collected from a man between 45 and 60 years old with acute or convalescent COVID-19.

The chain recombines TRBV29-1 with TRBJ1-2, with TRBD1 identical over 7 bases. This CDR3 region has 12 residues. Germline V gene lookup returns CDR1 SQVTM and CDR2 ANQGSEA. Trimming at V came to 7 bases and at J to 2 bases, leaving 4 bases not matched to a gene. CDR3 residues: CSGATGNYGYTF. The CDR3 DNA is TGCAGCGGGGCGACAGGGAACTATGGCTACACCTTC. Based on the CDR3 plus reference TRBV29-1 and TRBJ1-2, the full variable domain is SAVISQKPSRDICQRGTSLTIQCQVDSQVTMMFWYRQQPGQSLTLIATANQGSEATYESGFVIDKFPISRPNLTFSTLTVSNMSPEDSSIYLCSGATGNYGYTFGSGTRLTVV.

This sequence joins TRBV10-3 and TRBJ2-5, with TRBD1 as a possible D gene (6 bases). The germline gives CDR1 ENHRY, CDR2 SYGVKD. The V and J ends lost 3 bases and 3 bases respectively, with 8 bases between them. This CDR3 contains 13 residues. The CDR3 here is CAISEGGKETQYF. CDR3 coding DNA: TGTGCCATCAGTGAAGGGGGAAAAGAGACCCAGTACTTC.

The chain joins TRBV2 to TRBJ1-6, with D maybe TRBD1 (5 bases). Germline V gene data show CDR1 as SNHLY and CDR2 as FYNNEI. The CDR3 has 15 residues. Trimming removed 0 bases from V and 10 bases from J, with 13 bases in between. The CDR3 spells CASSEARKGLSPLHF. The CDR3 nucleotides read TGTGCCAGCAGTGAAGCCAGGAAGGGGTTATCACCCCTCCACTTT.

The J gene is TRBJ1-5, the V gene TRBV30; D might be TRBD1 (5 bases). Deletions cut 3 bases from V and 4 bases from J, with 13 bases between. This CDR3 is built from 14 residues. Germline V gene data show CDR1 as GTSNPN and CDR2 as SVGIG (reference sequence). The CDR3 is CAWSLIGQNQPQHF. As DNA, the CDR3 is TGTGCCTGGAGCCTCATAGGACAAAATCAGCCCCAGCATTTT.

V gene TRBV5-1 combines with J gene TRBJ2-5, with 11 nucleotides matching TRBD2. Germline assignment: CDR1 SGHRS and CDR2 YFSETQ. V shed 0 bases, J shed 5 bases, and the junction held 3 bases outside the gene matches. CDR3 length: 15 amino acids. The CDR3 DNA is TGCGCCAGCAGCTTGGAGACTAGCGGGGACGAGACCCAGTACTTC. Amino acids: CASSLETSGDETQYF.

The chain has TRBV7-9 and TRBJ2-3; the D gene is possibly TRBD1 (6 bases). From germline, CDR1 is SEHNR and CDR2 FQNEAQ (reference sequence). The CDR3 runs to 13 residues. V shed 4 bases and J shed 8 bases, with 13 bases lying between them. In DNA, the CDR3 is TGTGCCAGCAGCTGGGGGCGGTCAGGTACGCAGTATTTT. As protein: CASSWGRSGTQYF.

The genes are TRBV15 and TRBJ2-1; TRBD2 is a possible D gene (7 bases). Germline V gene data show CDR1 as LNHNV and CDR2 as YYDKDF (reference sequence). V lost 4 bases and J lost 5, with 12 bases in between. This CDR3 is 14 amino acids long. In DNA, the CDR3 is TGTGCCACCAGCACGGGGGGCCGAAACAATGAGCAGTTCTTC. This codes for CATSTGGRNNEQFF.

The chain combines TRBV10-3 with TRBJ1-1; 7 nucleotides line up with TRBD1. The V gene's germline CDR1 is ENHRY and CDR2 SYGVKD. After removal of 11 bases from V and 7 bases from J, the junction contained 10 bases not matched to a gene. This CDR3 has 12 residues. The CDR3 reads CASYEGAGEAFF. DNA for the CDR3: TGTGCCTCATACGAGGGGGCGGGTGAAGCTTTCTTT.

The V call is TRBV7-9, the J call TRBJ2-3, with 13 bases identical to TRBD2. The length of the CDR3 is 19 residues. The junction had 17 bases not matched to a gene; V was cut back by 6 bases and J by 5 bases. The germline V gene encodes CDR1 SEHNR and CDR2 FQNEAQ (reference sequence). The CDR3 sequence: CASSRPQLAGGRPVDTQYF. For the CDR3, the DNA is TGTGCCAGCAGTCGGCCCCAACTAGCGGGGGGGCGCCCTGTAGATACGCAGTATTTT.

The chain joins TRBV28 to TRBJ1-6; D is perhaps TRBD1 (6 bases). The CDR3 is made up of 15 amino acids. The germline CDR1 and CDR2 sequences are MDHEN and SYDVKM. V was shortened by 6 bases and J by 7 bases, with 16 bases between the two germline ends. This CDR3 reads CASSPRQARNSPLHF. Written as DNA, the CDR3 is TGTGCCAGCAGCCCTAGACAGGCCCGGAATTCACCCCTCCACTTT.

This clone was detected a few times. CDR3 nucleotide sequence: TGTGCCAGCAGAATTTTGTTGGGACAGGGTATGAATGAGCAGTTCTTC. This encodes CASRILLGQGMNEQFF. This sequence joins TRBV28 and TRBJ2-1; 9 bases are a match to TRBD1. This CDR3 has 16 amino acids. CDR1 MDHEN and CDR2 SYDVKM come from the germline V gene. V was pared by 6 bases and J by 7 bases, with 13 bases of the junction left unmatched.

The genes are TRBV30 and TRBJ1-1, with D perhaps TRBD1 (6 bases). CDR3 length: 13 amino acids. The germline CDR1 and CDR2 sequences are GTSNPN and SVGIG (reference sequence). Trimming left V 2 bases short and J 1 base short, with 8 bases between. The CDR3 nucleotides read TGTGCCTGGAGTACACAGGGGAACACTGAAGCTTTCTTT. This gives the protein CAWSTQGNTEAFF.

This chain links TRBV5-1 with TRBJ1-6; D is possibly TRBD1 (6 bases). Germline values: CDR1 SGHRS, CDR2 YFSETQ. V was shortened by 2 bases and J by 7 bases, with 16 bases between the two germline ends. This CDR3 comprises 16 residues. The CDR3 DNA follows: TGCGCCAGCAGCTTAGGGGGGGACCATTCAAATTCACCCCTCCACTTT. Translating gives CASSLGGDHSNSPLHF.

This clone was picked up one time. The J gene is TRBJ2-3, the V gene TRBV7-9; D possibly corresponds to TRBD2 (6 bases). The CDR3 consists of 15 residues. CDR1 and CDR2 (germline): SEHNR, FQNEAQ (reference sequence). Trimming removed 5 bases from V and 7 bases from J, with 19 bases in between. The CDR3 bases are TGTGCCAGCAGCCGTCGGGACTCCCATGCACATACGCAGTATTTT. Residues: CASSRRDSHAHTQYF.

The rearrangement links TRBV5-1 to TRBJ2-1; TRBD1 matches 9 bases. Losses at the gene ends were 4 bases for V and 7 bases for J; bases not matched to a gene: 6. The germline V gene encodes CDR1 SGHRS and CDR2 YFSETQ. The CDR3 loop spans 14 amino acids. CDR3 nucleotide sequence: TGCGCCAGCAGCGCAGGGACAGGGCAAAATGAGCAGTTCTTC. Translated: CASSAGTGQNEQFF.

This sequence joins TRBV19 and TRBJ2-1, with 10 bases aligning to TRBD1. The CDR3 spans 16 residues. Germline trimming cut 5 bases from V and 6 bases from J; bases unmatched to any gene: 10. The germline CDR1 and CDR2 sequences are LNHDA and SQIVND (reference sequence). The CDR3 loop reads CASSPSGTGVGNEQFF. The DNA of the CDR3 is TGTGCCAGTAGTCCTTCGGGGACAGGGGTGGGCAATGAGCAGTTCTTC. The variable domain in full, with the rest retrieved from reference TRBV19 and TRBJ2-1, is DGGITQSPKYLFRKEGQNVTLSCEQNLNHDAMYWYRQDPGQGLRLIYYSQIVNDFQKGDIAEGYSVSREKKESFPLTVTSAQKNPTAFYLCASSPSGTGVGNEQFFGPGTRLTVL.

The rearrangement uses TRBV7-9 and TRBJ1-3; tentatively, D is TRBD1 (6 bases). V lost 5 bases and J 0 bases, leaving 11 bases between the germline ends. From germline, CDR1 is SEHNR and CDR2 FQNEAQ (reference sequence). The CDR3 contains 15 residues. CDR3 bases: TGTGCCAGCAGCCAAACAGGGAACTCTGGAAACACCATATATTTT. This encodes CASSQTGNSGNTIYF.

The J gene is TRBJ2-1, the V gene TRBV12-3 or TRBV12-4, with a weak D call TRBD1 (5 bases). CDR3 length: 11 amino acids. Trimming took 3 bases from V and 10 from J, leaving 7 bases between them. The CDR3 coding sequence is TGTGCCAGCAGTTTTCGACAGGAGCAGTTCTTC. Translation: CASSFRQEQFF.

V usage is TRBV6-5 and J usage is TRBJ2-5, with 11 bases fitting TRBD2. The CDR3 spans 14 residues. Germline trimming cut 6 bases from V and 4 bases from J; bases unmatched to any gene: 4. Germline V CDR1 and CDR2: MNHEY, SVGAGI. CDR3 sequence reads: CASSGGLAGETQYF. The CDR3 DNA reads TGTGCCAGCAGCGGCGGACTAGCGGGAGAGACCCAGTACTTC.

The genes are TRBV5-1 and TRBJ2-7; 7 bases are a match to TRBD2. The CDR3 is made up of 14 amino acids. Trimming at V came to 1 base and at J to 4 bases, leaving 5 bases not matched to a gene. Per the germline V gene, CDR1 is SGHRS and CDR2 is YFSETQ. The CDR3 loop is CASSLTSANYEQYF. CDR3 bases: TGCGCCAGCAGCTTGACTAGCGCGAATTACGAGCAGTACTTC.

The chain links TRBV6-6 to TRBJ1-4; 7 nucleotides agree with TRBD1. Unmatched junction bases numbered 12, after V lost 4 bases and J lost 10 bases. Germline-derived CDR1 and CDR2 are MNHNY and SVGAGI (reference sequence). CDR3 length: 15 residues. CDR3 nucleotide sequence: TGTGCCAGCAGTTTGGATAAGGGACAGAGGGGAAAACTGTTTTTT. Amino acid sequence: CASSLDKGQRGKLFF.

The gene calls are TRBV6-6 and TRBJ1-4, with a possible D match to TRBD1 (6 bases). V was clipped by 7 bases and J by 7 bases, with 16 bases between them. CDR1 MNHNY and CDR2 SVGAGI come from the germline V gene (reference sequence). The CDR3 length is 14 residues. CDR3 sequence reads: CASNQQGLFEKLFF. DNA for the CDR3: TGTGCCAGCAACCAACAGGGTTTATTTGAAAAACTGTTTTTT.

The chain joins TRBV9 to TRBJ1-2, with 9 bases identical to TRBD1. Germline V gene sequence: CDR1 SGDLS, CDR2 YYNGEE. CDR3 length equals 14 residues. V trimming: 4 bases; J trimming: 2 bases; junction bases outside the gene matches: 3. CDR3 in DNA: TGTGCCAGCAGCCCAGGGACAGGGAACTATGGCTACACCTTC. It encodes CASSPGTGNYGYTF. The full variable domain, rest sourced from reference TRBV9 and TRBJ1-2, is DSGVTQTPKHLITATGQRVTLRCSPRSGDLSVYWYQQSLDQGLQFLIQYYNGEERAKGNILERFSAQQFPDLHSELNLSSLELGDSALYFCASSPGTGNYGYTFGSGTRLTVV.

V usage is TRBV4-1 and J usage is TRBJ1-2, with 7 bases lining up with TRBD1. This CDR3 region has 14 residues. J was trimmed by 6 bases and V by 0 bases; bases with no gene match: 4. CDR1 is MGHRA, CDR2 YSYEKL, per germline. CDR3 loop: CASSQERTGDGYTF. DNA of the CDR3: TGCGCCAGCAGCCAAGAACGGACAGGAGATGGCTACACCTTC.